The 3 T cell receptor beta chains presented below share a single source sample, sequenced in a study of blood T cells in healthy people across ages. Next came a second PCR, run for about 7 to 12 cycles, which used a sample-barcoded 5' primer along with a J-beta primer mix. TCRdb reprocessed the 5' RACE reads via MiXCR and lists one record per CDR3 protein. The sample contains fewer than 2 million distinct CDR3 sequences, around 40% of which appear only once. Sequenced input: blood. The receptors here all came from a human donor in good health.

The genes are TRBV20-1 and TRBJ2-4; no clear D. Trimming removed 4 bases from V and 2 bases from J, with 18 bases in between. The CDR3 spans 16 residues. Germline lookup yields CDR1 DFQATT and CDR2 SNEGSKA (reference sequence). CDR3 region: CSAKNTATHSKNIQYF. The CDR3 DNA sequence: TGCAGTGCTAAGAATACAGCGACTCATTCCAAAAACATTCAGTACTTC.

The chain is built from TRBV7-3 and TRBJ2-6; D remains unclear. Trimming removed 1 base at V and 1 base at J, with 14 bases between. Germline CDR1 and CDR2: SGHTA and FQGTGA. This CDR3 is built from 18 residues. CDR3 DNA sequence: TGTGCCAGCAGCTTAATCGGCAACCTGTATTCTGGGGCCAACGTCCTGACTTTC. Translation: CASSLIGNLYSGANVLTF.

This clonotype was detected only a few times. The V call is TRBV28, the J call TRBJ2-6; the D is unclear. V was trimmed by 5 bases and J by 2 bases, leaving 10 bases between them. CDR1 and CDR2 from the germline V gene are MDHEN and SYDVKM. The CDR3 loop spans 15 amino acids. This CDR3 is CASSPTVTGANVLTF. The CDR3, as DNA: TGTGCCAGCAGTCCGACGGTCACTGGGGCCAACGTCCTGACTTTC. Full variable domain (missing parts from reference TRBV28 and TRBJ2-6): DVKVTQSSRYLVKRTGEKVFLECVQDMDHENMFWYRQDPGLGLRLIYFSYDVKMKEKGDIPEGYSVSREKKERFSLILESASTNQTSMYLCASSPTVTGANVLTFGAGSRLTVL.